The 16 T cell receptor beta chains presented below share a single source sample, sequenced in a study of patients and donors after allogeneic stem cell transplantation. TCRdb ran MiXCR on the RT-PCR reads and lists one entry per CDR3 protein. The sample carries 160,000 or so distinct CDR3 sequences, about 24% recorded once. Sequenced input: blood, either unsorted or a sorted T cell fraction (not recorded which). These receptor sequences come from a human donor who was either an allogeneic HSCT recipient or a stem cell or donor lymphocyte infusion donor (not recorded which). It is not recorded whose cells these are; they may come from a transplant donor.

At least ten counts were recorded for this clonotype. This chain connects TRBV4-2 to TRBJ1-5; no reliable D call. Germline CDR1 reads LGHNA; CDR2 reads YNFKEQ. Deletions cut 3 bases from V and 1 base from J, with 10 bases between. This CDR3 has 15 amino acids. The CDR3 sequence: CASSQAVVSNQPQHF. The CDR3 coding sequence is TGTGCCAGCAGCCAGGCGGTCGTAAGCAATCAGCCCCAGCATTTT.

Of note for this clonotype: One end of the junction fails to match germline, which may point to a read error. The V gene is TRBV7-7, the J gene TRBJ2-2; D remains unclear. The CDR3 is 16 amino acids. From germline, CDR1 is SSHAT and CDR2 FNYEAQ (reference sequence). In DNA, the CDR3 is TGTGCTAGCAGCTCCCAAGTCGGCAGATACACCGGGGAGCTGTTTTTT. Translating it yields CASSSQVGRYTGELFF.

At least ten counts were recorded for this clonotype. The rearrangement links TRBV9 to TRBJ1-1, with D unresolved. The CDR3 runs 15 residues. V was shortened by 0 bases and J by 4 bases, with 13 bases between the two germline ends. Germline V gene sequence: CDR1 SGDLS, CDR2 YYNGEE. CDR3 protein: CASSVGYPTSTEAFF. The CDR3 DNA is TGTGCCAGCAGCGTAGGGTATCCGACTAGCACTGAAGCTTTCTTT.

V gene TRBV10-3 combines with J gene TRBJ1-1; D is unclear. V lost 4 bases and J lost 3, with 15 bases in between. This CDR3 comprises 15 residues. CDR1 is ENHRY and CDR2 is SYGVKD in the germline V gene. In nucleotides, the CDR3 is TGTGCCATCAGTGGATCCTGGGTTGGGGACACTGAAGCTTTCTTT. Amino acid sequence: CAISGSWVGDTEAFF.

The J gene is TRBJ2-6, the V gene TRBV12-3 or TRBV12-4, with D possibly TRBD1 on 5 matching bases. The CDR3 covers 18 residues. V was cut by 6 bases and J by 0 bases, with 18 bases left in between. The CDR3 region has the DNA TGTGCCAGCAGCCACCGGACATCCTCTCTCTCTGGGGCCAACGTCCTGACTTTC. Translation: CASSHRTSSLSGANVLTF.

V usage is TRBV5-5 and J usage is TRBJ2-5; tentatively, D is TRBD1 or TRBD2 (5 bases each). With 0 bases removed from V and 4 bases from J, the gap between germline ends came to 10 bases. The CDR3 length is 14 residues. Germline CDR1 SGHKS, CDR2 YYEKEE (reference sequence). The CDR3 nucleotides are TGTGCCAGCAGCTTGGCGCTGGGGACAGAGACCCAGTACTTC. The encoded protein is CASSLALGTETQYF.

The rearrangement uses TRBV5-1 and TRBJ1-2; D possibly corresponds to TRBD1 (5 bases). Germline CDR1 reads SGHRS; CDR2 reads YFSETQ. The CDR3 spans 14 residues. The germline V and J ends were trimmed by 4 bases and 4 bases, with 14 bases remaining between them. The CDR3 nucleotides read TGCGCCAGCAGCACCGGACATCCCATCTATGGCTACACCTTC. It specifies CASSTGHPIYGYTF.

The table lists this clonotype with many counts. This chain links TRBV2 with TRBJ1-5, with 7 bases identical to TRBD1. Germline V gene data show CDR1 as SNHLY and CDR2 as FYNNEI. The CDR3 extends over 15 amino acids. V trimming: 4 bases; J trimming: 2 bases; junction bases outside the gene matches: 5. Written as DNA, the CDR3 is TGTGCCAGCAGTGGTTACAGGGGCGGCAATCAGCCCCAGCATTTT. It yields the protein CASSGYRGGNQPQHF.

There are a few counts of this clonotype. The CDR3 nucleotides are TGTGCCAGCAGGCGGGACCTAGATTTCAATCAGCCCCAGCATTTT. It is translated as CASRRDLDFNQPQHF. This chain joins TRBV5-5 and TRBJ1-5; possibly TRBD1 for D (5 bases). The CDR3 is 15 residues long. Deletions cut 5 bases from V and 3 bases from J, with 15 bases between. Germline values: CDR1 SGHKS, CDR2 YYEKEE (reference sequence). Full variable domain (remainder filled in from reference TRBV5-5 and TRBJ1-5): DAGVTQSPTHLIKTRGQQVTLRCSPISGHKSVSWYQQVLGQGPQFIFQYYEKEERGRGNFPDRFSARQFPNYSSELNVNALLLGDSALYLCASRRDLDFNQPQHFGDGTRLSIL.

This clonotype was detected many times. The chain joins TRBV20-1 to TRBJ1-5; 7 bases match TRBD1. The V gene's germline CDR1 is DFQATT and CDR2 SNEGSKA (reference sequence). Trimming at V came to 5 bases and at J to 4 bases, leaving 11 bases not matched to a gene. This CDR3 region has 15 residues. The CDR3 region has the DNA TGCAGTGCTCCCCCTCAGGGGGGGGTGAATCAGCCCCAGCATTTT. Its protein product is CSAPPQGGVNQPQHF.

The chain uses TRBV7-9 and TRBJ1-1, with 8 nucleotides matching TRBD1. Per germline, CDR1 SEHNR and CDR2 FQNEAQ (reference sequence). Unmatched junction bases numbered 1, after V lost 4 bases and J lost 3 bases. This CDR3 region has 13 residues. The CDR3 DNA follows: TGTGCCAGCAGCTCAGGGGGCTACACTGAAGCTTTCTTT. Protein: CASSSGGYTEAFF.

This clonotype was picked up a small number of times. The chain combines TRBV7-9 with TRBJ2-3; D perhaps matches TRBD2 (6 bases). V was pared by 8 bases and J by 2 bases, with 17 bases between. Germline CDR1 reads SEHNR; CDR2 reads FQNEAQ (reference sequence). The CDR3 is 15 residues long. The CDR3 is CASHPRGRYTDTQYF. The CDR3 DNA reads TGTGCCAGCCACCCGCGGGGACGATACACAGATACGCAGTATTTT.

This chain links TRBV5-5 with TRBJ2-3; D remains ambiguous. There are 14 residues in the CDR3. Germline V gene sequence: CDR1 SGHKS, CDR2 YYEKEE (reference sequence). With 0 bases removed from V and 3 bases from J, the gap between germline ends came to 8 bases. The CDR3 sequence: CASSLGQFTDTQYF. The CDR3 DNA is TGTGCCAGCAGCTTGGGGCAGTTTACAGATACGCAGTATTTT.

V gene TRBV28 combines with J gene TRBJ2-4; no clear D. V shed 2 bases and J shed 2 bases, with 13 bases lying between them. The germline V gene has CDR1 MDHEN and CDR2 SYDVKM. This CDR3 spans 16 amino acids. CDR3 bases: TGTGCCAGCAGTTTACTCTTGGCCGGTACCAAAAACATTCAGTACTTC. It specifies CASSLLLAGTKNIQYF.

The rearrangement links TRBV28 to TRBJ1-3; 7 bases line up with TRBD1. The CDR3 sequence is 16 residues long. Trimming at V came to 4 bases and at J to 0 bases, leaving 6 bases not matched to a gene. In germline, CDR1 is MDHEN, CDR2 SYDVKM. CDR3 loop: CASSSDRAFSGNTIYF. The CDR3 coding sequence is TGTGCCAGCAGTTCCGACAGGGCCTTCTCTGGAAACACCATATATTTT. The entire variable domain, with the rest obtained from reference TRBV28 and TRBJ1-3, is as follows: DVKVTQSSRYLVKRTGEKVFLECVQDMDHENMFWYRQDPGLGLRLIYFSYDVKMKEKGDIPEGYSVSREKKERFSLILESASTNQTSMYLCASSSDRAFSGNTIYFGEGSWLTVV.

This chain joins TRBV7-3 and TRBJ2-1; D unclear. The germline V gene encodes CDR1 SGHTA and CDR2 FQGTGA. V was clipped by 4 bases and J by 9 bases, with 13 bases between them. The CDR3 spans 13 residues. The CDR3 spells CASSYGHSSEQFF. The CDR3 DNA reads as TGTGCCAGCAGCTATGGTCATAGCAGTGAGCAGTTCTTC.